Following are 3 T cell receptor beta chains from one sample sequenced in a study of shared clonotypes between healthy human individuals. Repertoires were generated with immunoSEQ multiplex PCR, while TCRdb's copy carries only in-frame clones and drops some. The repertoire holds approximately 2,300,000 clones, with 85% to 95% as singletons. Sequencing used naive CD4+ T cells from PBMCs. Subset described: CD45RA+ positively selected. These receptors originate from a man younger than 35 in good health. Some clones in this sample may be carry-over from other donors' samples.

The CDR3 DNA reads TGTGCCACCAGCAGGGATCTTGCTTACACTGAAGCTTTCTTT. Translation gives CATSRDLAYTEAFF. This chain uses TRBV15 with TRBJ1-1; D ambiguous. Per the germline V gene, CDR1 is LNHNV and CDR2 is YYDKDF (reference sequence). Trimming left V 3 bases short and J 3 bases short, with 11 bases between. The CDR3 extends over 14 amino acids. Based on the CDR3 plus reference TRBV15 and TRBJ1-1, the full variable domain is DAMVIQNPRYQVTQFGKPVTLSCSQTLNHNVMYWYQQKSSQAPKLLFHYYDKDFNNEADTPDNFQSRRPNTSFCFLDIRSPGLGDTAMYLCATSRDLAYTEAFFGQGTRLTVV.

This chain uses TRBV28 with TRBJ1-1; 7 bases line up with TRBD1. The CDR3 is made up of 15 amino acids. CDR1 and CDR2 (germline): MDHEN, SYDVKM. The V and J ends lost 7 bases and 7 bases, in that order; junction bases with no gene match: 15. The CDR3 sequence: CASTSLDRLGSEAFF. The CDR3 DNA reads TGTGCCAGCACAAGTTTGGACAGGCTTGGGAGTGAAGCTTTCTTT.

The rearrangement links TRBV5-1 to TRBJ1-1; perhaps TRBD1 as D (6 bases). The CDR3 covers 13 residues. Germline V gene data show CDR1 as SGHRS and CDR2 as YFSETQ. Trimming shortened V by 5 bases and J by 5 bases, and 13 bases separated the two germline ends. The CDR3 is CASRQDRITEAFF. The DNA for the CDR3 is TGCGCCAGCAGGCAGGACAGAATTACTGAAGCTTTCTTT.